Listed here is a single T cell receptor (beta chain). Its specificity is not known. These data are taken from a study of T cell responses to AZD1222 COVID-19 vaccine. Study-wide background: Pooled in the analysis were second doses at about 4 or about 12 weeks. Findings of the study overall: The reported proportion of spike-specific TCRs targeting unmutated variant regions was nearly half. Repertoires were collected only later (after the peak T cell response had occurred).

Germline V lookup: CDR1 SGHRS, CDR2 YFSETQ. The CDR3 sequence is 16 residues long. Between the trimmed V and J ends, which lost 0 bases and 9 bases, there was a span of 19 bases. Profiling relied on immunoSEQ multiplex PCR, and the TCRdb table lists in-frame clones only, not all of them. This table holds some 95,000 clones, 65% to 90% found once. The sample consisted of peripheral blood, taken on day 0 of AZD1222 vaccination. The rearrangement links TRBV5-1 to TRBJ2-1; TRBD2 might be the D (6 bases). This sequence originates from an adult in good health. Written as DNA, the CDR3 is TGCGCCAGCAGCTTGGAATTGAGGGGTCCGGAGGGTGAGCAGTTCTTC. Translating gives CASSLELRGPEGEQFF.